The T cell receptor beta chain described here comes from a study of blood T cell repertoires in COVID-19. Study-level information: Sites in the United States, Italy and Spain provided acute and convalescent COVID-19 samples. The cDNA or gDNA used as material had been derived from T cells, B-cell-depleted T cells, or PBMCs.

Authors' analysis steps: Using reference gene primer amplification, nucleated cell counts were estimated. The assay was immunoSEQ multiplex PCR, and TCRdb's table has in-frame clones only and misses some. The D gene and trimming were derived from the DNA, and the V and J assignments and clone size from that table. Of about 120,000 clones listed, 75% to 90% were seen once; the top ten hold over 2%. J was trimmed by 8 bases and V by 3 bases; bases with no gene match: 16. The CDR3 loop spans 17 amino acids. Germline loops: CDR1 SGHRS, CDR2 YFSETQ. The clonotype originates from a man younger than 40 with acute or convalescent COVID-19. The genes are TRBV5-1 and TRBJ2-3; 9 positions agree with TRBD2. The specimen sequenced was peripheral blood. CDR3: CASSSIRLAEVPFTQYF. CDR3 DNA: TGCGCCAGCAGCTCGATCCGACTAGCGGAGGTTCCCTTTACGCAGTATTTT.